Below, one T cell receptor beta chain is given with its context. The antigen remains unidentified. The cDNA was produced through 5'RACE with 10-nucleotide random UMIs. MiXCR, run by TCRdb on the 5' RACE reads, gives a single entry per CDR3 protein. The sample has about 71,000 distinct CDR3 sequences, 4.5% to 5.5% seen once. Germline CDR1 is SNHLY and CDR2 is FYNNEI. Trimming shortened V by 6 bases and J by 1 base, and 12 bases separated the two germline ends. This CDR3 has 14 residues. These data belong to a study of neurological immune-mediated disorders. The overall study: Multiple sclerosis patients numbered some 35, with around 31 relapsing-remitting and 3 secondary progressive. Study-wide points: The multiple sclerosis repertoire cluster was not associated with any clinical or MRI feature, with the authors stating that larger cohorts are needed.

Unsorted libraries were derived from 2 million PBMCs stored at -80 C. The clonotype was recovered from a man aged 30 to 39 with multiple sclerosis. The sequencing input was PBMCs. The rearrangement joins TRBV2 to TRBJ2-5; D not certain. CDR3 region: CASRRSSTQETQYF. DNA of the CDR3: TGTGCCAGCAGGAGGTCCTCTACCCAAGAGACCCAGTACTTC.